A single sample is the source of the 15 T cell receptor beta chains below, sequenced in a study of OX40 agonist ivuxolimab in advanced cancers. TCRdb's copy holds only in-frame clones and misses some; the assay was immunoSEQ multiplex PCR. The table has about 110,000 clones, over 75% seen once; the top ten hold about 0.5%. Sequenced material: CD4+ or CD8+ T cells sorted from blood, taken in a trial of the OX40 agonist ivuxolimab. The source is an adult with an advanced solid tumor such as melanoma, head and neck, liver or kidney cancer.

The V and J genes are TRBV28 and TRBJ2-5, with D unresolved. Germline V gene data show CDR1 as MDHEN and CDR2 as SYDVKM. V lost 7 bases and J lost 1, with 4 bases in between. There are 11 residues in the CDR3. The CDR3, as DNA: TGTGCCAGCAAGCTCCAAGAGACCCAGTACTTC. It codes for CASKLQETQYF.

In nucleotides, the CDR3 is TGTGCCAGCAGCTTAGGTAGCTTCGCGGATACGCAGTATTTT. Translation: CASSLGSFADTQYF. This chain joins TRBV7-2 and TRBJ2-3, with D hard to call. Between the trimmed V and J ends, which lost 1 base and 6 bases, there was a span of 11 bases. This CDR3 is 14 amino acids long. Germline values: CDR1 SGHTA, CDR2 FQGNSA.

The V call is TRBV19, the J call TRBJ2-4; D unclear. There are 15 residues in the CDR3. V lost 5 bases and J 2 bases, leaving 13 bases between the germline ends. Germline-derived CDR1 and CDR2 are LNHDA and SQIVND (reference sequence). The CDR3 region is CASSFYGVSKNIQYF. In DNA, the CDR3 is TGTGCCAGTAGTTTCTACGGTGTGTCCAAAAACATTCAGTACTTC.

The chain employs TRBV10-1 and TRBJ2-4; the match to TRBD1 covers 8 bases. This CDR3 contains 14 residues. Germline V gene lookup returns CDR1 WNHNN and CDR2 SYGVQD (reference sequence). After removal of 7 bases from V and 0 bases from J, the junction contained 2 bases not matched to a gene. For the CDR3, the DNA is TGCGCCAGCATGACAGGGGTAGCCAAAAACATTCAGTACTTC. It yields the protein CASMTGVAKNIQYF.

Here the CDR3 DNA reads TGTGCCAGCAGTGCACCTAGAGGACACGAGCAGTACTTC. It encodes CASSAPRGHEQYF. The chain links TRBV6-4 to TRBJ2-7, with D uncertain. The germline V gene has CDR1 MRHNA and CDR2 SNTAGT. The CDR3 runs to 13 residues. V gave up 4 bases and J gave up 5 bases, with 12 bases separating them.

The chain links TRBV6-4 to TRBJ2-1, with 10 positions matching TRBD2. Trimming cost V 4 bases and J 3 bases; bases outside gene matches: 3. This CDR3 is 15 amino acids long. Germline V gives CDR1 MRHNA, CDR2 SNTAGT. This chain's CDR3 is CASSVLAGVYNEQFF. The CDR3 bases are TGTGCCAGCAGTGTGCTAGCGGGGGTCTACAATGAGCAGTTCTTC.

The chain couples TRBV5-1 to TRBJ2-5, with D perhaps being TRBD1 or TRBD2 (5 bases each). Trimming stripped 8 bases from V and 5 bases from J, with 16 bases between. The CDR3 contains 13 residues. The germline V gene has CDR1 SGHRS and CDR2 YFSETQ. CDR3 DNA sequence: TGCGCCAGTGCACGGGGCGCTGGGGAGACCCAGTACTTC. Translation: CASARGAGETQYF. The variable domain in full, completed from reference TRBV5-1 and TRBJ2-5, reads KAGVTQTPRYLIKTRGQQVTLSCSPISGHRSVSWYQQTPGQGLQFLFEYFSETQRNKGNFPGRFSGRQFSNSRSEMNVSTLELGDSALYLCASARGAGETQYFGPGTRLLVL.

CDR3 amino acids: CASSLQGTGAEAFF. The CDR3 DNA is TGTGCCAGCAGCTTACAGGGGACAGGGGCTGAAGCTTTCTTT. The rearrangement links TRBV11-2 to TRBJ1-1, with 10 bases matching TRBD1. Germline V CDR1 and CDR2: SGHAT, FQNNGV. The trim removed 2 bases at V and 6 bases at J, leaving 3 bases unmatched. The CDR3 runs to 14 residues. The entire variable domain, with the rest obtained from reference TRBV11-2 and TRBJ1-1, is as follows: EAGVAQSPRYKIIEKRQSVAFWCNPISGHATLYWYQQILGQGPKLLIQFQNNGVVDDSQLPKDRFSAERLKGVDSTLKIQPAKLEDSAVYLCASSLQGTGAEAFFGQGTRLTVV.

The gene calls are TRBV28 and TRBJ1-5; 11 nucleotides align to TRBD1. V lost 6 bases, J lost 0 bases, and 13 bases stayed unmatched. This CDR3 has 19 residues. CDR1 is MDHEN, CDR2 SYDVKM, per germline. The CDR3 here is CASRGRDRGRKYSNQPQHF. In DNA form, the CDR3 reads TGTGCCAGCAGGGGTCGGGACAGGGGGAGAAAATATAGCAATCAGCCCCAGCATTTT.

CDR3 residues: CASSGRTAASGNTIYF. The CDR3 DNA sequence: TGTGCCAGCAGCGGAAGGACAGCTGCCTCTGGAAACACCATATATTTT. V usage is TRBV21-1 and J usage is TRBJ1-3; the table's D call, TRBD1, was not checked against the DNA. TRBV21-1 is shown as a pseudogene. This CDR3 is 16 amino acids long.

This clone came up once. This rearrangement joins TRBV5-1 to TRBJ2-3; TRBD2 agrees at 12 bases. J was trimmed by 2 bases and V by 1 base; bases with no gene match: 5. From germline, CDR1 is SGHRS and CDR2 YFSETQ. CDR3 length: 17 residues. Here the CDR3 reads CASSLNLAGGLTDTQYF. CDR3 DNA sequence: TGCGCCAGCAGCTTGAACCTAGCGGGGGGGCTCACAGATACGCAGTATTTT.

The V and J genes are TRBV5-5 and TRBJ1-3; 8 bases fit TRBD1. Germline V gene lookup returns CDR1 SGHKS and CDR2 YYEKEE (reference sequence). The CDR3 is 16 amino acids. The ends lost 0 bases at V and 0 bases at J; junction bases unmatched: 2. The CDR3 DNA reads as TGTGCCAGCAGCTTGGCGACAGGGGCCTCTGGAAACACCATATATTTT. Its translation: CASSLATGASGNTIYF.

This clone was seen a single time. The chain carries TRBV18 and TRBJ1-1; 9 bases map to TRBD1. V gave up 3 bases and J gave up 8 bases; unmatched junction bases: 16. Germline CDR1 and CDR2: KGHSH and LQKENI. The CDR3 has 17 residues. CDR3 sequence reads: CASSPPESTDRGTEAFF. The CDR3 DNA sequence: TGTGCCAGCTCACCTCCGGAATCCACGGACAGGGGCACAGAAGCTTTCTTT.

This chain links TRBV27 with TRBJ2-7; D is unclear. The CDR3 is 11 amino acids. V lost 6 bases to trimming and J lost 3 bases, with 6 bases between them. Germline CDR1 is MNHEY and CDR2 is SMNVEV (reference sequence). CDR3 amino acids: CASRSHYEQYF. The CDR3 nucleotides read TGTGCCAGCAGGTCGCACTACGAGCAGTACTTC.

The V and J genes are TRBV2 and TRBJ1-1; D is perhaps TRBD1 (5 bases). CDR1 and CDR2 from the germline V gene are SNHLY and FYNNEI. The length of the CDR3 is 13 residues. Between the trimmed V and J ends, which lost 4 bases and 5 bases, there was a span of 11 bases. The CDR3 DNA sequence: TGTGCCAGCAGTGTCAGGGTTAGGACTGAAGCTTTCTTT. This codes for CASSVRVRTEAFF.